These T cell receptor beta chains were read from a single sample in a study of T cell responses to AZD1222 COVID-19 vaccine. TCRdb's copy holds only in-frame clones and misses some; the assay was immunoSEQ multiplex PCR. The table records more than 15,000 clones, 80% to 85% of them present only once. The input for sequencing was peripheral blood, taken 28 days after the second AZD1222 dose. These TCRs come from an adult who received the AZD1222 COVID-19 vaccine. Both conserved end residues are part of each CDR3. A D gene is named only where the DNA matches it firmly. Only some rows state a clone size, as once, few, many or a class for expanded clones.

>NA|TRBD2|TRBV7-2|TRBJ2-3
TGTGCCAGCAGTCCAGCGGGGGGGCCCACAGATACGCAGTATTTT
CASSPAGGPTDTQYF
>NA|NA|TRBV6-1|TRBJ1-1
TGTGCCAGCAGTGACAGCAGGCTTCGGACTGAAGCTTTCTTT
CASSDSRLRTEAFF
>NA|NA|TRBV7-8|TRBJ2-7
TGTGCCAGCAGCGGTTATGTGGCAGGGGTCCTCTCCTACGAGCAGTACTTC
CASSGYVAGVLSYEQYF
>NA|TRBD1|TRBV10-3|TRBJ2-6
TGTGCCATCAGTGGAACAGGGGTCTATTCTGGGGCCAACGTCCTGACTTTC
CAISGTGVYSGANVLTF
>NA|TRBD1|TRBV2|TRBJ1-5
TGTGCCAGCAGAGACAGGGAAATTTTTGGCAATCAGCCCCAGCATTTT
CASRDREIFGNQPQHF
>NA|TRBD2|TRBV7-3|TRBJ2-1
TGTGCCAGCAGCTCGGGACTAGCCAGGAATGAGCAGTTCTTC
CASSSGLARNEQFF
>NA|TRBD2|TRBV13|TRBJ2-3
TGTGCCAGCAGCGCTAGCCTGGACGGGGGGAGCACAGATACGCAGTATTTT
CASSASLDGGSTDTQYF
>NA|NA|TRBV6-5|TRBJ2-3
TGTGCCAGCTCCTCCCGGGGGTCTTTTGGAGATACGCAGTATTTT
CASSSRGSFGDTQYF
>once|TRBD1|TRBV4-1|TRBJ2-7
TGCGCCAGCAGCCAAGAAGGGACAGGGGGCGTCGCGGACGAGCAGTACTTC
CASSQEGTGGVADEQYF
>NA|NA|TRBV28|TRBJ2-7
TGTGCCAGCAGGCCCCCTGGTGGCGACACCTACGAGCAGTACTTC
CASRPPGGDTYEQYF
>few|NA|TRBV19|TRBJ1-2
TGTGCCAGTTGGGCCACAGGCGTCTATGGCTACACCTTC
CASWATGVYGYTF
>few|TRBD1|TRBV18|TRBJ1-2
TGTGCCAGCTCGGCCGGGACAGGGGGGGATGGCTACACCTTC
CASSAGTGGDGYTF
>NA|NA|TRBV5-8|TRBJ1-5
TGTGCCAGCAGCTTGGCACAGGGTAGCAATCAGCCCCAGCATTTT
CASSLAQGSNQPQHF
>NA|NA|TRBV7-8|TRBJ1-1
TGTGCCAGCGCACCCCACCAGGTGAACACTGAAGCTTTCTTT
CASAPHQVNTEAFF
>NA|TRBD1|TRBV10-3|TRBJ2-2
TGTGCCATCAGTCGGGGACAGGGGGCCGGGGAGCTGTTTTTT
CAISRGQGAGELFF
>NA|NA|TRBV7-2|TRBJ2-7
TGTGCCAGCAGCTCATCAGGGGTCGAGCAGTACTTC
CASSSSGVEQYF
>NA|NA|TRBV10-3|TRBJ1-2
TGTGCCACCCAGGGGAATCAGGACTATGGCTACACCTTC
CATQGNQDYGYTF
>few|NA|TRBV6-5|TRBJ2-2
TGTGCCAGCAGTTATTCATGGACCGGGGAGCTGTTTTTT
CASSYSWTGELFF
>once|NA|TRBV27|TRBJ2-3
TGTGCCAGCAGTTTAACAGGGTCTGATACGCAGTATTTT
CASSLTGSDTQYF
>NA|NA|TRBV10-3|TRBJ1-2
TGTGCCATCAGTGTATTTCCGGAGGACGATGGCTACACCTTC
CAISVFPEDDGYTF
>few|NA|TRBV4-1|TRBJ2-3
TGCGCCAGCAGCCAAGGGAATGGTGGGGGAACAGATACGCAGTATTTT
CASSQGNGGGTDTQYF
>NA|TRBD1|TRBV5-4|TRBJ1-1
TGTGCCAGCAGCCCTGGTACAGGGGTGGGTCTAAACACTGAAGCTTTCTTT
CASSPGTGVGLNTEAFF
>NA|NA|TRBV14|TRBJ2-5
TGTGCCAGCAGCCTCGCCCGGGACGTAGAAGAGACCCAGTACTTC
CASSLARDVEETQYF
>once|NA|TRBV29-1|TRBJ2-7
TGCAGCGTTCGTGGCAGCAGCTCCTACGAGCAGTACTTC
CSVRGSSSYEQYF
>NA|NA|TRBV21-1|TRBJ1-5
TGTGCCAGCAGCAAAGATAGGAGGGGAGGGTCGAGTCAGCCCCAGCATTTT
CASSKDRRGGSSQPQHF
>once|NA|TRBV12-3/TRBV12-4|TRBJ1-5
TGTGCCAGCAGGTTGACAGAAAATCAGCCCCAGCATTTT
CASRLTENQPQHF
>few|NA|TRBV6-5|TRBJ2-3
TGTGCCAGCAGTTCTCCCCTAGGCACAGATACGCAGTATTTT
CASSSPLGTDTQYF